A single sample is the source of the 12 T cell receptor beta chains below, sequenced in a study of T cell responses to AZD1222 COVID-19 vaccine. Here immunoSEQ multiplex PCR was the method, and the copy in TCRdb shows in-frame clones only, minus some. Of about 100,000 clones in the sample, 88% were seen once. The sample consisted of peripheral blood, taken on day 0 of AZD1222 vaccination. The receptors stem from an adult in good health.

This chain joins TRBV19 and TRBJ1-2; the D gene is possibly TRBD1 (5 bases). V gave up 5 bases and J gave up 0 bases, with 13 bases separating them. This CDR3 contains 15 residues. In germline, CDR1 is LNHDA, CDR2 SQIVND (reference sequence). The CDR3 region has the DNA TGTGCCAGTAGTGCGTCGGCAGGGACTAACTATGGCTACACCTTC. Translation: CASSASAGTNYGYTF.

A single count supports this clone. The rearrangement links TRBV6-2 or TRBV6-3 to TRBJ2-4; 7 bases are a match to TRBD2. The CDR3 is 17 residues long. V lost 6 bases and J lost 7; bases outside the gene matches: 18. CDR1 MNHEY and CDR2 SVGEGT come from the germline V gene. The CDR3 reads CASSLHLPTSYGNIQYF. CDR3 coding DNA: TGTGCCAGCAGCCTACACCTCCCGACTAGCTACGGGAACATTCAGTACTTC.

V is TRBV19 and J is TRBJ1-5, with D possibly TRBD1 on 5 matching bases. CDR1 is LNHDA and CDR2 is SQIVND in the germline V gene (reference sequence). Trimming took off 2 bases at V and 0 bases at J, with 17 bases between the two ends. The CDR3 consists of 18 residues. CDR3 region: CASSILGQGGFSNQPQHF. CDR3 in DNA: TGTGCCAGTAGTATATTGGGTCAGGGCGGCTTTAGCAATCAGCCCCAGCATTTT.

The V call is TRBV29-1, the J call TRBJ2-7, with 10 bases aligning to TRBD1. The V gene's germline CDR1 is SQVTM and CDR2 ANQGSEA. V was clipped by 6 bases and J by 3 bases; unmatched bases: 11. The CDR3 runs to 15 residues. CDR3 in amino acids: CSVSGTGEINYEQYF. The CDR3 bases are TGCAGCGTCTCGGGGACAGGGGAAATTAACTACGAGCAGTACTTC.

The chain carries TRBV5-1 and TRBJ2-5, with 9 bases that match TRBD2. The germline gives CDR1 SGHRS, CDR2 YFSETQ. This CDR3 is 18 amino acids long. V was clipped by 0 bases and J by 7 bases; unmatched bases: 16. For the CDR3, the DNA is TGCGCCAGCAGCTTGGGGGCGGGAGGGCCTAACCTTCGGGGGACCCAGTACTTC. It translates to CASSLGAGGPNLRGTQYF.

This clone occurred a few times. The chain links TRBV6-6 to TRBJ1-6; D remains unclear. With 5 bases removed from V and 5 bases from J, the gap between germline ends came to 10 bases. Germline loops: CDR1 MNHNY, CDR2 SVGAGI (reference sequence). This CDR3 region has 14 residues. CDR3 region: CASSRTVNNSPLHF. In DNA form, the CDR3 reads TGTGCCAGCAGTCGGACGGTTAATAATTCACCCCTCCACTTT.

The V call is TRBV3-1 (or the pseudogene TRBV3-2), the J call TRBJ2-2; 8 nucleotides match TRBD2. The germline CDR1 and CDR2 sequences are LGHDT and YNNKEL (reference sequence). The CDR3 covers 17 residues. J lost 7 bases, V lost 6 bases, and 16 bases had no gene match. The CDR3 here is CASRFSVTGRADGELFF. Written as DNA, the CDR3 is TGTGCCAGCAGGTTTTCCGTGACCGGGAGGGCTGACGGGGAGCTGTTTTTT.

The chain combines TRBV7-2 with TRBJ2-7; 12 bases are shared with TRBD2. Germline V gene lookup returns CDR1 SGHTA and CDR2 FQGNSA. J was trimmed by 6 bases and V by 5 bases; bases with no gene match: 5. The CDR3 has 14 residues. This CDR3 reads CASSRLAGELEQYF. DNA of the CDR3: TGTGCCAGCAGCAGACTAGCGGGAGAGCTCGAGCAGTACTTC.

The rearrangement joins TRBV28 to TRBJ2-5, with D possibly being TRBD1 (6 bases). Trimming removed 0 bases at V and 2 bases at J, with 13 bases between. Germline assignment: CDR1 MDHEN and CDR2 SYDVKM. CDR3 length equals 16 residues. CDR3 coding DNA: TGTGCCAGCAGTTTATGGAGGAAGACAGGACAAGAGACCCAGTACTTC. As protein: CASSLWRKTGQETQYF. Supplemented by reference TRBV28 and TRBJ2-5, the full variable domain reads DVKVTQSSRYLVKRTGEKVFLECVQDMDHENMFWYRQDPGLGLRLIYFSYDVKMKEKGDIPEGYSVSREKKERFSLILESASTNQTSMYLCASSLWRKTGQETQYFGPGTRLLVL.

The chain links TRBV21-1 to TRBJ1-5. TRBV21-1 is noted as a pseudogene. CDR3 length equals 9 residues. The CDR3 sequence is CASSMSQHF. As DNA, the CDR3 is TGTGCCAGCAGCATGTCCCAGCATTTT.

This clone was seen just once. This rearrangement joins TRBV10-1 to TRBJ1-5; 9 nucleotides agree with TRBD1. The germline gives CDR1 WNHNN, CDR2 SYGVQD (reference sequence). With 8 bases clipped from V and 0 bases from J, the junction kept 11 bases outside the gene matches. The CDR3 has 17 residues. CDR3 residues: CASDERGTGLSNQPQHF. CDR3 DNA: TGCGCCAGCGATGAAAGGGGGACAGGGCTTAGCAATCAGCCCCAGCATTTT.

The J gene is TRBJ2-3, the V gene TRBV5-1, with D possibly being TRBD2 (6 bases). Germline V gene sequence: CDR1 SGHRS, CDR2 YFSETQ. V dropped 0 bases and J dropped 3 bases, with 11 bases sitting between them. The CDR3 extends over 15 amino acids. CDR3 region: CASSLELAGTDTQYF. CDR3 bases: TGCGCCAGCAGCTTGGAACTAGCCGGTACAGATACGCAGTATTTT.